The 5 T cell receptor beta chains given below trace back to one sample, sequenced in a study of cytomegalovirus exposure and HLA in healthy donors. Vbeta (60) and Jbeta (13) primers were used in the PCR. Clones were read by immunoSEQ multiplex PCR, and TCRdb kept only the in-frame ones, dropping some. Of over 85,000 clones listed, around 83% are singletons. Sequenced: PBMCs. These receptors were taken from a female donor in good health and CMV-seropositive.

Here the CDR3 reads CASRPQGLAGGAAQYF. The CDR3 DNA reads as TGTGCCAGCAGACCCCAAGGACTAGCGGGGGGAGCGGCCCAGTACTTC. The chain carries TRBV6-6 and TRBJ2-5, with 14 bases fitting TRBD2. Germline lookup yields CDR1 MNHNY and CDR2 SVGAGI (reference sequence). The CDR3 contains 16 residues. V trimming: 6 bases; J trimming: 9 bases; junction bases outside the gene matches: 12.

The chain couples TRBV29-1 to TRBJ1-1; a weak D match, TRBD1 (5 bases). CDR3 size: 13 residues. V was trimmed by 4 bases and J by 1 base, leaving 10 bases between them. Germline CDR1 reads SQVTM; CDR2 reads ANQGSEA. The CDR3 region is CSVVSGGNTEAFF. The CDR3 bases are TGCAGCGTTGTTTCGGGGGGGAACACTGAAGCTTTCTTT.

The gene calls are TRBV5-1 and TRBJ2-1, with D perhaps TRBD2 (6 bases). Germline V gene sequence: CDR1 SGHRS, CDR2 YFSETQ. V was trimmed by 0 bases and J by 4 bases, leaving 8 bases between them. The CDR3 loop spans 14 amino acids. CDR3 sequence (DNA): TGCGCCAGCAGCTTGGGGGGACTTTACAATGAGCAGTTCTTC. Protein sequence: CASSLGGLYNEQFF.

The chain carries TRBV28 and TRBJ2-7; TRBD2 is a possible D gene (7 bases). V was trimmed by 7 bases and J by 2 bases, leaving 12 bases between them. Germline V gene lookup returns CDR1 MDHEN and CDR2 SYDVKM. This CDR3 region has 13 residues. The CDR3 bases are TGTGCCAGCACTCGGGGGGCTCCCTACGAGCAGTACTTC. It specifies CASTRGAPYEQYF.

Turning to this clone: One end of the junction does not line up with germline, which may come from a read error. This sequence joins TRBV7-9 and TRBJ2-1; D is perhaps TRBD2 (5 bases). CDR1 and CDR2 from the germline V gene are SEHNR and FQNEAQ (reference sequence). This CDR3 region has 12 residues. The CDR3 is CSSSFSANEQFF. CDR3 sequence (DNA): TGTTCCAGCAGCTTTAGCGCGAATGAGCAGTTCTTC.